These 10 T cell receptor beta chains came from one sample sequenced in a study of T cell responses to AZD1222 COVID-19 vaccine. TCRdb's copy holds only in-frame clones and misses some; the assay was immunoSEQ multiplex PCR. The data contain some 50,000 clones, approximately 90% of them seen just once; the ten biggest clones take up 0.95% to 1.3%. The specimen comprised peripheral blood, sampled 28 days after the second AZD1222 dose. The receptors come from an adult who received the AZD1222 COVID-19 vaccine.

This clone was picked up one time. V is TRBV5-1 and J is TRBJ1-1; a weak D match, TRBD1 (5 bases). Germline lookup yields CDR1 SGHRS and CDR2 YFSETQ. The CDR3 spans 16 residues. The V end lost 5 bases, the J end lost 3 bases, and 20 bases lay between the germline ends. DNA for the CDR3: TGCGCCAGCAGTTTGCTGGGGGAGTCGTCATACACTGAAGCTTTCTTT. It yields the protein CASSLLGESSYTEAFF.

The chain is built from TRBV6-1 and TRBJ2-7; 8 bases line up with TRBD2. This CDR3 is 14 amino acids long. From germline, CDR1 is MNHNS and CDR2 SASEGT. Losses at the gene ends were 1 base for V and 6 bases for J; bases not matched to a gene: 5. The CDR3 region is CASSEVAGWGEQYF. The CDR3 DNA sequence: TGTGCCAGCAGTGAAGTAGCGGGATGGGGCGAGCAGTACTTC.

This chain joins TRBV27 and TRBJ1-2, with 7 nucleotides matching TRBD1. CDR1 MNHEY and CDR2 SMNVEV come from the germline V gene (reference sequence). The J segment lost 6 bases and the V segment lost 6 bases, leaving 19 bases of the junction unmatched. This CDR3 has 17 amino acids. The CDR3: CASRKNSWTGDAHGYTF. CDR3 DNA: TGTGCCAGCAGGAAAAATTCTTGGACAGGCGATGCCCATGGCTACACCTTC.

The chain has TRBV13 and TRBJ2-7; TRBD1 or TRBD2 may be the D gene (5 bases each). The CDR3 is 14 amino acids. V gave up 5 bases and J gave up 6 bases, with 17 bases separating them. The V gene's germline CDR1 is PRHDT and CDR2 FYEKMQ (reference sequence). The CDR3, as DNA: TGTGCCAGCAGCCCCAATCCCCGGGGCGGCGAGCAGTACTTC. Residues: CASSPNPRGGEQYF.

The chain is built from TRBV10-1 and TRBJ2-1, with 13 bases aligning to TRBD2. Trimming cost V 3 bases and J 6 bases; bases outside gene matches: 11. Germline values: CDR1 WNHNN, CDR2 SYGVQD (reference sequence). The CDR3 covers 18 residues. CDR3 in DNA: TGCGCCAGCAGTGAAGGGGGACTAGCGGGAAGAATGGGCAATGAGCAGTTCTTC. Its translation is CASSEGGLAGRMGNEQFF.

V is TRBV3-1 (or the pseudogene TRBV3-2) and J is TRBJ2-3, with 8 bases that match TRBD2. Germline values: CDR1 LGHDT, CDR2 YNNKEL (reference sequence). The V and J ends lost 0 bases and 3 bases, in that order; junction bases with no gene match: 5. CDR3 length: 16 residues. CDR3 nucleotides: TGTGCCAGCAGCCAAGATCTTGCGGGAGGTACAGATACGCAGTATTTT. Amino acid sequence: CASSQDLAGGTDTQYF.

This chain links TRBV12-3 or TRBV12-4 with TRBJ2-4; D is uncertain. The CDR3 spans 13 residues. Trimming stripped 1 base from V and 1 base from J, with 2 bases between. The CDR3 spells CASSLGAKNIQYF. The CDR3 region has the DNA TGTGCCAGCAGTTTAGGGGCCAAAAACATTCAGTACTTC.

This clone was recorded once. The chain carries TRBV7-8 and TRBJ1-2, with 10 bases identical to TRBD1. This CDR3 contains 14 residues. The V gene end was trimmed by 6 bases and the J gene end by 9 bases; junction bases not matched to a gene: 10. Germline-derived CDR1 and CDR2 are SGHVS and FQNEAQ. DNA of the CDR3: TGTGCCAGCAGATACAGCCTGGGACAGGGGAGCTACACCTTC. This codes for CASRYSLGQGSYTF.

The V and J genes are TRBV4-3 and TRBJ2-3, with TRBD1 identical over 9 bases. J lost 1 base, V lost 2 bases, and 1 base had no gene match. Germline V CDR1 and CDR2: LGHNA, YSLEER. The CDR3 runs to 15 residues. This chain's CDR3 is CASSQRTGGTDTQYF. CDR3 sequence (DNA): TGCGCCAGCAGCCAAAGGACAGGGGGCACAGATACGCAGTATTTT.

This clone was recorded only once. This rearrangement joins TRBV7-9 to TRBJ2-6, with D possibly TRBD1 on 6 matching bases. The CDR3 has 18 residues. Germline-derived CDR1 and CDR2 are SEHNR and FQNEAQ (reference sequence). Trimming removed 2 bases from V and 1 base from J, with 15 bases in between. CDR3 amino acids: CASSLLKGGVSGANVLTF. The CDR3 region has the DNA TGTGCCAGCAGCTTACTGAAAGGGGGAGTATCTGGGGCCAACGTCCTGACTTTC. Combining the CDR3 with reference TRBV7-9 and TRBJ2-6 gives the whole variable domain DTGVSQNPRHKITKRGQNVTFRCDPISEHNRLYWYRQTLGQGPEFLTYFQNEAQLEKSRLLSDRFSAERPKGSFSTLEIQRTEQGDSAMYLCASSLLKGGVSGANVLTFGAGSRLTVL.